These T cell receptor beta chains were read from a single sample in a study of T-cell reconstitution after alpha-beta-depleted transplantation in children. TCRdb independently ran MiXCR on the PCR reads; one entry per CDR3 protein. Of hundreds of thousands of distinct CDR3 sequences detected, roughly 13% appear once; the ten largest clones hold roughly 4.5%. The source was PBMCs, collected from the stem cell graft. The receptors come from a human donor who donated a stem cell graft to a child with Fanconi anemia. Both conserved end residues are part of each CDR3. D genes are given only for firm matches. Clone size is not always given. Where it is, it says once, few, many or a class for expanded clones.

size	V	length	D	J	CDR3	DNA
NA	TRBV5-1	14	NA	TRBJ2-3	CASSLDLTGVTQYF	TGCGCCAGCAGCTTGGACCTTACGGGGGTTACGCAGTATTTT
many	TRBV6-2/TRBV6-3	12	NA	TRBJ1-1	CASSYLNTEAFF	TGTGCCAGCAGTTACCTGAACACTGAAGCTTTCTTT
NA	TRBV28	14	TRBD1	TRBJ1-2	CASSLWGQGDGYTF	TGTGCCAGCAGTTTATGGGGACAGGGTGACGGCTACACCTTC
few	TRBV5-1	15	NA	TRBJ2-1	CASTDLSRGQNEQFF	TGCGCCAGCACCGATCTATCGCGGGGGCAAAATGAGCAGTTCTTC
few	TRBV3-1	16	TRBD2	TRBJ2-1	CASSPPSGGWGNEQFF	TGTGCCAGCAGCCCCCCTAGCGGGGGTTGGGGAAATGAGCAGTTCTTC
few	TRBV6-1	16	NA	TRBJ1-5	CASSEEWWAVEKPQHF	TGTGCCAGCAGTGAAGAGTGGTGGGCTGTGGAAAAGCCCCAGCATTTT
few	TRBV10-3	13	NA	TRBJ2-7	CAISEEGTYEQYF	TGTGCCATCAGTGAAGAGGGAACCTACGAGCAGTACTTC
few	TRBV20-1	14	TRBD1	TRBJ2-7	CSAKPDRGLPEQYF	TGCAGTGCTAAACCCGACAGGGGTTTGCCCGAGCAGTACTTC
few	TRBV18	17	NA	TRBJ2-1	CASSPRGGGSSINEQFF	TGTGCCAGCTCACCACGGGGCGGGGGCTCCTCCATCAATGAGCAGTTCTTC
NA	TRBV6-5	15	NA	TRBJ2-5	CASSYSTLYQETQYF	TGTGCCAGCAGTTACTCGACCTTGTACCAAGAGACCCAGTACTTC
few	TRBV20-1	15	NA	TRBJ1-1	CSASGLGVLNTEAFF	TGCAGTGCTAGCGGGTTAGGGGTGTTGAACACTGAAGCTTTCTTT
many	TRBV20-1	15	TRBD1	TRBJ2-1	CSARDRYRGLNEQFF	TGCAGTGCTAGAGATCGGTACAGGGGGCTTAATGAGCAGTTCTTC
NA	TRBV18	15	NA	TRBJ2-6	CASSEERSGANVLTF	TGTGCCAGCTCCGAAGAGCGCTCTGGGGCCAACGTCCTGACTTTC
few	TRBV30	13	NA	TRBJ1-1	CAWSARYETEAFF	TGTGCCTGGAGTGCCCGGTATGAAACTGAAGCTTTCTTT
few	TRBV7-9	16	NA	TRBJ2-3	CASSFGAGGAVDTQYF	TGTGCCAGCAGCTTCGGGGCAGGGGGGGCCGTAGATACGCAGTATTTT
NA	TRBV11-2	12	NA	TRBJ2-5	CASSLGAGTQYF	TGTGCCAGCAGCCTCGGGGCGGGGACCCAGTACTTC
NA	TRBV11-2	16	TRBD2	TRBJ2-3	CASSLTSGGRSDTQYF	TGTGCCAGCAGCTTGACTAGCGGGGGACGATCAGATACGCAGTATTTT
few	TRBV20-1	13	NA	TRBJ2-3	CSAESGRTDTQYF	TGCAGTGCTGAAAGCGGGCGCACAGATACGCAGTATTTT
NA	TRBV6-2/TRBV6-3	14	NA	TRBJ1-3	CASSTERSGNTIYF	TGTGCCAGCAGCACAGAGCGCTCTGGAAACACCATATATTTT
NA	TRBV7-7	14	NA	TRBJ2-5	CASSPQPGPQTQYF	TGTGCCAGCAGCCCCCAACCGGGCCCTCAGACCCAGTACTTC
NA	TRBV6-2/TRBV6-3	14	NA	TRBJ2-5	CASSYLGAQETQYF	TGTGCCAGCAGTTACTTGGGTGCCCAAGAGACCCAGTACTTC
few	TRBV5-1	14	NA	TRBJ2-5	CASSREQLQETQYF	TGCGCCAGCAGCCGGGAGCAGCTCCAAGAGACCCAGTACTTC
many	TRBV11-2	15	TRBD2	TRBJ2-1	CASSLYSGGAYEQFF	TGTGCCAGCAGCTTATATAGCGGGGGGGCCTATGAGCAGTTCTTC
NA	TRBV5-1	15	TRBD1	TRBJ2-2	CASSWRTGAAGELFF	TGCGCCAGCAGCTGGAGGACAGGCGCGGCCGGGGAGCTGTTTTTT
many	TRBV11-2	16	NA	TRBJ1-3	CASSLSGWGLGNTIYF	TGTGCCAGCAGCTTATCTGGTTGGGGGCTTGGTAACACCATATATTTT
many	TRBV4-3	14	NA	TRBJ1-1	CASSFVYPNTEAFF	TGCGCCAGCAGCTTTGTATATCCGAACACTGAAGCTTTCTTT
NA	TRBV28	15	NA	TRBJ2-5	CASSPRGGGLETQYF	TGTGCCAGCAGTCCCCGTGGGGGGGGCCTGGAGACCCAGTACTTC
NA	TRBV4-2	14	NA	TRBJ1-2	CASSQDRVNYGYTF	TGTGCCAGCAGCCAAGATAGGGTAAACTATGGCTACACCTTC
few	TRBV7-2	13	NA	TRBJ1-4	CASSLRRNEKLFF	TGTGCCAGCAGCTTAAGGCGTAATGAAAAACTGTTTTTT
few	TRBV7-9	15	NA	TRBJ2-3	CASSLTASSTDTQYF	TGTGCCAGCAGCTTAACAGCTAGTAGCACAGATACGCAGTATTTT
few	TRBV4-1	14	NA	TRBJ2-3	CASSQYRGTDTQYF	TGCGCCAGCAGCCAGTACAGGGGCACAGATACGCAGTATTTT
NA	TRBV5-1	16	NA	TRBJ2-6	CASSPWGEAGANVLTF	TGCGCCAGCAGCCCCTGGGGGGAAGCTGGGGCCAACGTCCTGACTTTC
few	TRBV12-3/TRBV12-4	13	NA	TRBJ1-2	CASSLVSVGGYTF	TGTGCCAGCAGTTTAGTGTCAGTGGGTGGCTACACCTTC
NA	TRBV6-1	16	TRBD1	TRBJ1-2	CASSDDRGRENYGYTF	TGTGCCAGCAGTGACGACAGGGGTCGAGAGAACTATGGCTACACCTTC
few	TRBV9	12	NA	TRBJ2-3	CASSLDGDTQYF	TGTGCCAGCAGCCTCGACGGAGATACGCAGTATTTT
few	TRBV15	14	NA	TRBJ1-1	CATRAVGDLTEAFF	TGTGCCACCAGGGCAGTAGGGGACCTAACCGAAGCTTTCTTT
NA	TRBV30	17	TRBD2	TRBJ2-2	CAWSLLRGVSNTGELFF	TGTGCCTGGAGTCTTCTTCGGGGGGTATCCAACACCGGGGAGCTGTTTTTT
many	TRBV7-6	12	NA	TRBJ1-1	CASSSHSAEAFF	TGTGCCAGCAGTTCGCATAGCGCTGAAGCTTTCTTT
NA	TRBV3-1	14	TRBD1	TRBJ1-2	CASSQAGQTYGYTF	TGTGCCAGCAGCCAAGCGGGACAGACTTATGGCTACACCTTC
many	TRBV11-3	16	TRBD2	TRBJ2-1	CASTDRGLAGANEQFF	TGTGCCAGCACCGACCGCGGGCTAGCGGGGGCCAATGAGCAGTTCTTC
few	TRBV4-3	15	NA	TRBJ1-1	CASSQGPEMNTEAFF	TGCGCCAGCAGCCAAGGACCGGAAATGAACACTGAAGCTTTCTTT
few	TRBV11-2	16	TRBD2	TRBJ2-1	CASRRAAGLSYNEQFF	TGTGCCAGCCGAAGGGCAGCGGGGCTTTCCTACAATGAGCAGTTCTTC